This TCR beta chain was identified during a study of blood T cell repertoires in COVID-19. Study overall: Donors in the United States, Italy and Spain gave samples during acute or convalescent COVID-19.

Clones were sequenced by immunoSEQ multiplex PCR, and TCRdb holds only the in-frame ones, with some missing. This table has 150,000 to 200,000 clones, around 80% appearing once. The sample comprised peripheral blood. The origin of this receptor is a man in his 60s with active or convalescent COVID-19.

The CDR3 loop reads CASSYSMGPSYEQYF. The CDR3, as DNA: TGTGCCAGCAGTTACTCAATGGGGCCCTCCTACGAGCAGTACTTC. V usage is TRBV6-6 and J usage is TRBJ2-7, with a possible D match to TRBD1 (5 bases). The V gene lost 0 bases and the J gene lost 0 bases, with 9 bases spanning the gap. The CDR3 extends over 15 amino acids. Per the germline V gene, CDR1 is MNHNY and CDR2 is SVGAGI (reference sequence).